This T cell receptor beta chain is from a study of T cell responses to AZD1222 COVID-19 vaccine. Remarks on this clone: The target antigen is unknown.

Germline CDR1 MDHEN, CDR2 SYDVKM. The V end lost 7 bases, the J end lost 0 bases, and 13 bases lay between the germline ends. The CDR3 sequence is 15 residues long. Study-wide results and caveats: Unmutated variant regions are reportedly the target of nearly half of TCRs that are spike-specific. After two AZD1222 doses, spike-specific TCR breadth and depth rose versus day 0.

The method was immunoSEQ multiplex PCR; TCRdb's version includes in-frame clones alone and lacks a portion of them. The data contain some 70,000 clones, over 80% of them seen just once; the ten biggest clones take up more than 8.5%. The sample consisted of peripheral blood, taken on day 0 of AZD1222 vaccination. The rearrangement links TRBV28 to TRBJ2-1; D perhaps matches TRBD2 (6 bases). The TCR sequence derives from an adult in good health. CDR3 sequence (DNA): TGTGCCAGCATATCCGGGAGAAACTCCTACAATGAGCAGTTCTTC. The encoded protein is CASISGRNSYNEQFF. Filled out from reference TRBV28 and TRBJ2-1, the complete variable domain reads DVKVTQSSRYLVKRTGEKVFLECVQDMDHENMFWYRQDPGLGLRLIYFSYDVKMKEKGDIPEGYSVSREKKERFSLILESASTNQTSMYLCASISGRNSYNEQFFGPGTRLTVL.